The 12 T cell receptor beta chains below come from one sample, sequenced in a study of blood T cell repertoires in COVID-19. Some clones are missing from TCRdb's copy, which holds only in-frame ones; the method was immunoSEQ multiplex PCR. The sample yields some 200,000 clones, about 85% seen once. Input material: peripheral blood. These receptors were taken from a woman aged 18-29 years who had recovered from COVID-19.

V gene TRBV20-1 combines with J gene TRBJ2-7, with D possibly being TRBD2 (5 bases). From germline, CDR1 is DFQATT and CDR2 SNEGSKA (reference sequence). Trimming pared 3 bases from V and 0 bases from J, leaving 18 bases between. This CDR3 spans 16 amino acids. The CDR3 nucleotides read TGCAGTGCTAGTGATGGTGTGGGAGCGAGCTCCTACGAGCAGTACTTC. Translation: CSASDGVGASSYEQYF.

The rearrangement uses TRBV11-2 and TRBJ2-1, with a tentative D call TRBD2 (5 bases). V gave up 5 bases and J gave up 8 bases, with 19 bases separating them. CDR3 length equals 15 residues. Germline lookup yields CDR1 SGHAT and CDR2 FQNNGV. The CDR3, as DNA: TGTGCCAGCAGCGAACTAGGCCCCCTTGGGTATGAGCAGTTCTTC. Amino acid sequence: CASSELGPLGYEQFF.

The rearrangement uses TRBV28 and TRBJ2-7; the D is unclear. Trimming shortened V by 4 bases and J by 2 bases, and 3 bases separated the two germline ends. The germline CDR1 and CDR2 sequences are MDHEN and SYDVKM. The CDR3 runs to 11 residues. Here the CDR3 DNA reads TGTGCCAGCAGTTCCACCTACGAGCAGTACTTC. It specifies CASSSTYEQYF.

This chain uses TRBV6-5 with TRBJ2-1, with D uncertain. V gave up 0 bases and J gave up 9 bases, with 9 bases separating them. CDR1 is MNHEY and CDR2 is SVGAGI in the germline V gene. CDR3 size: 13 residues. This CDR3 reads CASSYSHSSEQFF. The CDR3 coding sequence is TGTGCCAGCAGTTACTCCCATAGCAGTGAGCAGTTCTTC.

The chain couples TRBV19 to TRBJ2-7; maybe TRBD1 (7 bases). V was shortened by 6 bases and J by 3 bases, with 21 bases between the two germline ends. This CDR3 has 16 residues. In germline, CDR1 is LNHDA, CDR2 SQIVND (reference sequence). CDR3 sequence reads: CASSNTGVAAHYEQYF. The CDR3 region has the DNA TGTGCCAGTAGCAACACAGGGGTAGCGGCGCACTACGAGCAGTACTTC.

The J gene is TRBJ2-5, the V gene TRBV7-2, with 9 bases aligning to TRBD2. There are 15 residues in the CDR3. Looked up from germline, CDR1 is SGHTA and CDR2 is FQGNSA. With 0 bases clipped from V and 6 bases from J, the junction kept 5 bases outside the gene matches. The CDR3 loop is CASSLAGLAHQTQYF. The DNA of the CDR3 is TGTGCCAGCAGCTTAGCGGGACTAGCACACCAGACCCAGTACTTC.

J is TRBJ1-2 and V is TRBV29-1, with TRBD1 matching 8 bases. CDR3 length: 13 amino acids. Losses at the gene ends were 7 bases for V and 8 bases for J; bases not matched to a gene: 12. Germline CDR1 SQVTM, CDR2 ANQGSEA. CDR3 region: CSGFLDRAGGYTF. CDR3 bases: TGCAGCGGGTTTTTGGACAGGGCTGGCGGCTACACCTTC.

The rearrangement joins TRBV13 to TRBJ2-1, with 14 positions matching TRBD2. The CDR3 runs to 15 residues. Germline loops: CDR1 PRHDT, CDR2 FYEKMQ (reference sequence). The ends lost 5 bases at V and 7 bases at J; junction bases unmatched: 4. The CDR3 DNA reads as TGTGCCAGCAGCCCAGGACTAGCGGGAGGAAATGAGCAGTTCTTC. It is translated as CASSPGLAGGNEQFF.

The chain uses TRBV7-2 and TRBJ2-7, with 10 positions matching TRBD1. Trimming at V came to 7 bases and at J to 5 bases, leaving 11 bases not matched to a gene. This CDR3 has 15 amino acids. Germline V lookup: CDR1 SGHTA, CDR2 FQGNSA. Written as DNA, the CDR3 is TGTGCCAGCACCCCCGGGACAGGGGTTATGCACGAGCAGTACTTC. Protein sequence: CASTPGTGVMHEQYF.

This clone was counted only a few times. The gene calls are TRBV4-1 and TRBJ1-1, with D possibly TRBD1 on 5 matching bases. The CDR3 is 14 amino acids. Per germline, CDR1 MGHRA and CDR2 YSYEKL. The V end was cut by 1 base, the J end by 11 bases, with 17 bases between. Here the CDR3 reads CASSQVQGTFWAFF. CDR3 coding DNA: TGCGCCAGCAGCCAAGTGCAGGGAACATTCTGGGCTTTCTTT.

V is TRBV10-3 and J is TRBJ2-2; TRBD2 agrees at 8 bases. V lost 10 bases, J lost 5 bases, and 12 bases stayed unmatched. In germline, CDR1 is ENHRY, CDR2 SYGVKD. There are 15 residues in the CDR3. The CDR3: CATLAVLAGTGELFF. The CDR3 DNA reads as TGTGCCACCCTTGCTGTATTAGCGGGGACCGGGGAGCTGTTTTTT.

V is TRBV7-3 and J is TRBJ1-1; D gene uncertain. V dropped 5 bases and J dropped 5 bases, with 12 bases sitting between them. Germline V lookup: CDR1 SGHTA, CDR2 FQGTGA. This CDR3 contains 13 residues. CDR3 nucleotide sequence: TGTGCCAGCAGCCCATGGCGGAGTACTGAAGCTTTCTTT. Protein: CASSPWRSTEAFF.